This is a list of T cell receptor beta chains from one sample in a study of regulatory T cells in long-lasting Graves disease. TCRdb reprocessed the multiplex PCR reads via MiXCR and lists one record per CDR3 protein. The top ten hold just under 30% of the sample, which has roughly 380,000 distinct CDR3 sequences, about a sixth seen once. The same sample was also used in a study of T cells in Graves' hyperthyroidism and ophthalmopathy.

Sequenced here: peripheral blood mononuclear cells (PBMCs), sampled at new diagnosis, from a patient treated with antithyroid drugs. These receptors were collected from a man aged 40-55 years with Graves disease. CDR3s include the opening cysteine and the closing phenylalanine or tryptophan. A D gene is named only where the DNA matches it firmly. Not every row has a clone size; where given, it reads once, few, many or a size class.

CDR3 DNA: TGTGCCAGCAGCTCAGACAGGGGGAGCAATCAGCCCCAGCATTTT
CDR3 protein: CASSSDRGSNQPQHF
D gene: TRBD1
J gene: TRBJ1-5
clone size: .
V gene: TRBV9

CDR3 DNA: TGTGCCACCAGTGAGGGCAGGGTGCCTAACCAAGTCTACAATGAGCAGTTCTTC
CDR3 protein: CATSEGRVPNQVYNEQFF
D gene: .
J gene: TRBJ2-1
clone size: many
V gene: TRBV24-1

CDR3 DNA: TGCGCCAGCAGCTTGGCTCGGACAGGGGAATCCACAGATACGCAGTATTTT
CDR3 protein: CASSLARTGESTDTQYF
D gene: TRBD1
J gene: TRBJ2-3
clone size: many
V gene: TRBV7-3

CDR3 DNA: TGTGCCAGCAGCGTGACCGGGATGATGAGCTCTGGAAACACCATATATTTT
CDR3 protein: CASSVTGMMSSGNTIYF
D gene: .
J gene: TRBJ1-3
clone size: many
V gene: TRBV5-6

CDR3 DNA: TGTGCCAGCAACGCGGGAGGGGACGAGCAGTACTTC
CDR3 protein: CASNAGGDEQYF
D gene: TRBD2
J gene: TRBJ2-7
clone size: .
V gene: TRBV3-1

CDR3 DNA: TGTGCCATTTCCCCTGGGGCCAACGTCCTGACTTTC
CDR3 protein: CAISPGANVLTF
D gene: .
J gene: TRBJ2-6
clone size: many
V gene: TRBV10-3

CDR3 DNA: TGCGCCAGCAGCTTGGTAATAGGGGCCAACGTCCTGACTTTC
CDR3 protein: CASSLVIGANVLTF
D gene: .
J gene: TRBJ2-6
clone size: few
V gene: TRBV5-1

CDR3 DNA: TGCAGCGTTCTTTACGGGACAGGGGGAAACACCATATATTTT
CDR3 protein: CSVLYGTGGNTIYF
D gene: TRBD1
J gene: TRBJ1-3
clone size: few
V gene: TRBV29-1

CDR3 DNA: TGCGCCAGCAGCTTGGGAGGGGAGTGGTACAATGAGCAGTTCTTC
CDR3 protein: CASSLGGEWYNEQFF
D gene: .
J gene: TRBJ2-1
clone size: many
V gene: TRBV5-1

CDR3 DNA: TGTGCCAGCAGCTTAGACGGGCCTAGCACAGATACGCAGTATTTT
CDR3 protein: CASSLDGPSTDTQYF
D gene: .
J gene: TRBJ2-3
clone size: many
V gene: TRBV7-2

CDR3 DNA: TGTGCCAGCTCACCACAGTCGGTCCAGGCTGAAGCTTTCTTT
CDR3 protein: CASSPQSVQAEAFF
D gene: .
J gene: TRBJ1-1
clone size: many
V gene: TRBV18

CDR3 DNA: TGTGCCAGCAGCTCCGGGAGGAATTCGGAGACCCAGTACTTC
CDR3 protein: CASSSGRNSETQYF
D gene: TRBD2
J gene: TRBJ2-5
clone size: many
V gene: TRBV7-3

CDR3 DNA: TGTGCCAGCCGGAGGGTCGGGGACAATCAGCCCCAGCATTTT
CDR3 protein: CASRRVGDNQPQHF
D gene: .
J gene: TRBJ1-5
clone size: .
V gene: TRBV6-1

CDR3 DNA: TGTGCCAGCAGTTACAGGAGGGCGAACACTGAAGCTTTCTTT
CDR3 protein: CASSYRRANTEAFF
D gene: .
J gene: TRBJ1-1
clone size: many
V gene: TRBV6-5

CDR3 DNA: TGTGCCAGCAGTTTAGGTGGCACACTAAGTAGCAATCAGCCCCAGCATTTT
CDR3 protein: CASSLGGTLSSNQPQHF
D gene: .
J gene: TRBJ1-5
clone size: many
V gene: TRBV12-3/TRBV12-4

CDR3 DNA: TGTGCCAGCAGTGAAGCTAGCGGCCCCTACAATGAGCAGTTCTTC
CDR3 protein: CASSEASGPYNEQFF
D gene: .
J gene: TRBJ2-1
clone size: .
V gene: TRBV2

CDR3 DNA: TGTGCCATCAGTGGGGGACAGGGATTATACAATGAGCAGTTCTTC
CDR3 protein: CAISGGQGLYNEQFF
D gene: TRBD1
J gene: TRBJ2-1
clone size: many
V gene: TRBV10-3

CDR3 DNA: TGTGCCAGCAGTGTTAGTCGATCCGATGAGCAGTTCTTC
CDR3 protein: CASSVSRSDEQFF
D gene: .
J gene: TRBJ2-1
clone size: few
V gene: TRBV25-1

CDR3 DNA: TGTGCCAGCAGCTTACGGTCTCAAAGCTACGAGCAGTACTTC
CDR3 protein: CASSLRSQSYEQYF
D gene: .
J gene: TRBJ2-7
clone size: .
V gene: TRBV7-2

CDR3 DNA: TGTGCCAGCAGCGTGAGCGGGGGGGGGTTGATAGATACGCAGTATTTT
CDR3 protein: CASSVSGGGLIDTQYF
D gene: TRBD2
J gene: TRBJ2-3
clone size: few
V gene: TRBV5-4

CDR3 DNA: TGTGCCACGGGAGACTTGGGGTTTGGGGCCAACGTCCTGACTTTC
CDR3 protein: CATGDLGFGANVLTF
D gene: .
J gene: TRBJ2-6
clone size: many
V gene: TRBV10-3

CDR3 DNA: TGTGCCAGCTCACCACGAGGCCCGGGGACAGGGGTAGGGAGCAATCAGCCCCAGCATTTT
CDR3 protein: CASSPRGPGTGVGSNQPQHF
D gene: TRBD1
J gene: TRBJ1-5
clone size: few
V gene: TRBV18

CDR3 DNA: TGCGCCAGCAGCCGTACCGGGACAGTCAATCAGCCCCAGCATTTT
CDR3 protein: CASSRTGTVNQPQHF
D gene: TRBD1
J gene: TRBJ1-5
clone size: .
V gene: TRBV4-1

CDR3 DNA: TGTGCCAGCAGTTGGCTAGGGGGGTCCGGGGAGCTGTTTTTT
CDR3 protein: CASSWLGGSGELFF
D gene: .
J gene: TRBJ2-2
clone size: few
V gene: TRBV12-3/TRBV12-4

CDR3 DNA: TGTGCCAGCATTGACAGGCAAAACTCCTACGAGCAGTACTTC
CDR3 protein: CASIDRQNSYEQYF
D gene: .
J gene: TRBJ2-7
clone size: many
V gene: TRBV28

CDR3 DNA: TGCAGTGCTAGGGACCAAAGGGGGAACATTCAGTACTTC
CDR3 protein: CSARDQRGNIQYF
D gene: .
J gene: TRBJ2-4
clone size: many
V gene: TRBV20-1

CDR3 DNA: TGTGCCAGCAGCCCTGAAGGGATCTCGAACACCGGGGAGCTGTTTTTT
CDR3 protein: CASSPEGISNTGELFF
D gene: .
J gene: TRBJ2-2
clone size: .
V gene: TRBV7-7

CDR3 DNA: TGCAGCGTTAAACGGGACAGGGAGGTCGGGGAGCTGTTTTTT
CDR3 protein: CSVKRDREVGELFF
D gene: TRBD1
J gene: TRBJ2-2
clone size: few
V gene: TRBV29-1

CDR3 DNA: TGTGCCAGCAGCTACCGACTAGCGGGGGGGCCCAAAAACATTCAGTACTTC
CDR3 protein: CASSYRLAGGPKNIQYF
D gene: TRBD2
J gene: TRBJ2-4
clone size: few
V gene: TRBV5-1

CDR3 DNA: TGTGCCAGCAGCTTAGCTCAAATAGCGGGGGGGGCTAACAATGAGCAGTTCTTC
CDR3 protein: CASSLAQIAGGANNEQFF
D gene: TRBD2
J gene: TRBJ2-1
clone size: .
V gene: TRBV11-3

CDR3 DNA: TGCGCCAGCAGCCAACTCCTCCGGGCGCAGGGTAGGTATGAGCAGTTCTTC
CDR3 protein: CASSQLLRAQGRYEQFF
D gene: .
J gene: TRBJ2-1
clone size: few
V gene: TRBV7-3

CDR3 DNA: TGTGCCAGCAGCTTAACGACAGGGGGCCTTGGGGACTATGGCTACACCTTC
CDR3 protein: CASSLTTGGLGDYGYTF
D gene: TRBD1
J gene: TRBJ1-2
clone size: many
V gene: TRBV7-2

CDR3 DNA: TGCGCCAGCAGCCTTCGACAGGGGGCCTATAATTCACCCCTCCACTTT
CDR3 protein: CASSLRQGAYNSPLHF
D gene: TRBD1
J gene: TRBJ1-6
clone size: many
V gene: TRBV5-1

CDR3 DNA: TGTGCCAGCAGCCTTGCCGGGACAGGGGGCGCGACTGAAGCTTTCTTT
CDR3 protein: CASSLAGTGGATEAFF
D gene: TRBD1
J gene: TRBJ1-1
clone size: many
V gene: TRBV7-8

CDR3 DNA: TGTGCCAGCACCCCACGTACGGGGAGCACTGGAAACACCATATATTTT
CDR3 protein: CASTPRTGSTGNTIYF
D gene: .
J gene: TRBJ1-3
clone size: .
V gene: TRBV7-9

CDR3 DNA: TGTGCCAGCAGGGCCGGTGGGTGGGGGGCCAACGTCCTGACTTTC
CDR3 protein: CASRAGGWGANVLTF
D gene: .
J gene: TRBJ2-6
clone size: many
V gene: TRBV28

CDR3 DNA: TGTGCCAGCAGTGGACATAGGGGGGCTCAGCCCCAGCATTTT
CDR3 protein: CASSGHRGAQPQHF
D gene: .
J gene: TRBJ1-5
clone size: .
V gene: TRBV2

CDR3 DNA: TGTGCCAGCAGCCCGTGGACAACTAATGAAAAACTGTTTTTT
CDR3 protein: CASSPWTTNEKLFF
D gene: .
J gene: TRBJ1-4
clone size: few
V gene: TRBV9

CDR3 DNA: TGTGCCAGCAGCTTAGTTCTTCGGGGGAGTCGACCCGAGCAGTACTTC
CDR3 protein: CASSLVLRGSRPEQYF
D gene: .
J gene: TRBJ2-7
clone size: many
V gene: TRBV7-8

CDR3 DNA: TGTGCCAGCAGTTCATGGACAGTCCCTAGGAGGGGAGAAGAGCAGTACTTC
CDR3 protein: CASSSWTVPRRGEEQYF
D gene: .
J gene: TRBJ2-7
clone size: many
V gene: TRBV28

CDR3 DNA: TGCGCCAGCAGCTTTCGACAGGGGAAGGGTGGCTACACCTTC
CDR3 protein: CASSFRQGKGGYTF
D gene: TRBD1
J gene: TRBJ1-2
clone size: many
V gene: TRBV5-1

CDR3 DNA: TGTGCCAGCACCCGAGGCCGCCGCAATCAGCCCCAGCATTTT
CDR3 protein: CASTRGRRNQPQHF
D gene: .
J gene: TRBJ1-5
clone size: many
V gene: TRBV28

CDR3 DNA: TGTGCCAGCAGTTGGCGACAGGGGGCGCGCGAGCAGTACTTC
CDR3 protein: CASSWRQGAREQYF
D gene: TRBD1
J gene: TRBJ2-7
clone size: many
V gene: TRBV12-3/TRBV12-4

CDR3 DNA: TGTGCCAGCAGCTTCCAGTCCAGGGGGCGAATCAATGAGCAGTTCTTC
CDR3 protein: CASSFQSRGRINEQFF
D gene: TRBD1
J gene: TRBJ2-1
clone size: few
V gene: TRBV5-6

CDR3 DNA: TGCGCCAGCAGCTCCCGGGACATACCGAACACCGGGGAGCTGTTTTTT
CDR3 protein: CASSSRDIPNTGELFF
D gene: .
J gene: TRBJ2-2
clone size: few
V gene: TRBV5-1

CDR3 DNA: TGTGCCAGCAGCTCACAGGGTTCAGATACGCAGTATTTT
CDR3 protein: CASSSQGSDTQYF
D gene: .
J gene: TRBJ2-3
clone size: many
V gene: TRBV3-1

CDR3 DNA: TGTGCCAGCAGTATCCAGTCCCGTGGCTACACCTTC
CDR3 protein: CASSIQSRGYTF
D gene: .
J gene: TRBJ1-2
clone size: .
V gene: TRBV6-1

CDR3 DNA: TGCAGTGCTAGTCAATCGTGGGGCAAAAACATTCAGTACTTC
CDR3 protein: CSASQSWGKNIQYF
D gene: .
J gene: TRBJ2-4
clone size: .
V gene: TRBV20-1

CDR3 DNA: TGTGCCAGCAGCCTGACGGGGGGTGTCGGTAACGAGCAGTACTTC
CDR3 protein: CASSLTGGVGNEQYF
D gene: TRBD2
J gene: TRBJ2-7
clone size: .
V gene: TRBV11-2